What follows describes a single T cell receptor beta chain. The antigen is undetermined. Here immunoSEQ multiplex PCR was the method, and the copy in TCRdb shows in-frame clones only, minus some. Among 70,000 or so clones listed, roughly 86% were seen once. The sample belongs to a study of OX40 agonist ivuxolimab in advanced cancers. Background on the study: Ivuxolimab, which patients received intravenously every 2 weeks, was dosed at 0.01 to 10 mg/kg. General study results and limits: Among patients with partial responses at 0.1-3.0 mg/kg, clonal expansion was among the lowest.

The germline V and J ends were trimmed by 0 bases and 0 bases, with 6 bases remaining between them. Germline lookup yields CDR1 SGHRS and CDR2 YFSETQ. The CDR3 has 14 amino acids. This TCR was recovered from an adult with an advanced solid tumor such as melanoma, head and neck, liver or kidney cancer. The sequenced sample was CD4+ or CD8+ T cells sorted from blood, obtained in a trial of the OX40 agonist ivuxolimab. The V call is TRBV5-1, the J call TRBJ1-1, with D perhaps TRBD1 (5 bases). CDR3 bases: TGCGCCAGCAGCTTGGGGGACCTGAACACTGAAGCTTTCTTT. Translating gives CASSLGDLNTEAFF.